This T cell receptor beta chain was sequenced during a study of identical twins. Broader study findings: Invariant MAIT and iNKT cells are populations that could partly confound zero-insertion analyses.

This CDR3 has 15 amino acids. V was pared by 0 bases and J by 2 bases, with 4 bases of the junction left unmatched. The germline V gene encodes CDR1 DFQATT and CDR2 SNEGSKA (reference sequence). TCRdb re-analysed the 5' RACE reads in MiXCR, keeping a single row per CDR3 protein. The data contain around 1.7 million distinct CDR3 sequences, about 32% of them seen just once; the ten biggest clones take up under 0.35%. A word on this clonotype: Antigen specificity is unknown.

The sample taken for sequencing was cord blood. The source of this sequence is a newborn girl in good health. The chain employs TRBV20-1 and TRBJ2-3; 8 positions match TRBD1. The CDR3 nucleotides are TGCAGTGCTAGAGAACAGGGGGTGGACACAGATACGCAGTATTTT. Translating it yields CSAREQGVDTDTQYF.